A selection of T cell receptor beta chains follows, all from one sample in a study of blood T cell repertoires in COVID-19. Method: immunoSEQ multiplex PCR; TCRdb's copy keeps in-frame clones and lacks some. The sample carries roughly 200,000 clones, roughly 88% recorded once. The sample comprised peripheral blood. The source of these receptors is a man between 50 and 59 years old with COVID-19, enrolled during active disease. CDR3s include the opening cysteine and the closing phenylalanine or tryptophan. The D gene is left open where the match is weak. Where a row states a size, it is once, few, many or the class of an expanded clone; other rows omit it.

v_call	j_call	clone_size	d_call	cdr3_nt	cdr3_aa
TRBV19	TRBJ1-4	NA	TRBD1	TGTGCCAGTAGCACACAGGGGGCAACTAATGAAAAACTGTTTTTT	CASSTQGATNEKLFF
TRBV30	TRBJ1-5	NA	NA	TGTGCCTGGAGTCCAGGGGTGGATCAGCCCCAGCATTTT	CAWSPGVDQPQHF
TRBV6-5	TRBJ1-1	once	NA	TGTGCCAGCAGTTACGTCCACCCTTCAGGTTGGACTGAAGCTTTCTTT	CASSYVHPSGWTEAFF
TRBV12-3/TRBV12-4	TRBJ2-7	NA	NA	TGTGCCAGCAGTTTAAATAATTACGAGCAGTACTTC	CASSLNNYEQYF
TRBV15	TRBJ2-3	NA	TRBD2	TGTGCCACCAGCTCGGGACTAGCGGGAGGAGATACGCAGTATTTT	CATSSGLAGGDTQYF
TRBV19	TRBJ2-7	NA	TRBD1	TGTGCCAGTAGTATTGGGGACAGTTCCGACAACGAGCAGTACTTC	CASSIGDSSDNEQYF
TRBV19	TRBJ1-5	NA	NA	TGTGCCAGTACCGCAGGATCTTATAGCAATCAGCCCCAGCATTTT	CASTAGSYSNQPQHF
TRBV7-8	TRBJ1-2	NA	TRBD1	TGTGCCAGCAGCACTCGGACAGGGGGAGGCTACACCTTC	CASSTRTGGGYTF
TRBV5-6	TRBJ1-4	NA	TRBD1	TGTGCCAGTCAGGGGGCAACTAATGAAAAACTGTTTTTT	CASQGATNEKLFF
TRBV5-1	TRBJ2-7	once	NA	TGCGCCAGCAGCTTGTTCGAAAAGCGGCTGGGAACAGGGCGGTCCTACGAGCAGTACTTC	CASSLFEKRLGTGRSYEQYF
TRBV4-2	TRBJ2-3	NA	NA	TGTGCCAGCAGCCAACAAGACAGGCCCGGGGAAGATACGCAGTATTTT	CASSQQDRPGEDTQYF
TRBV30	TRBJ1-6	NA	NA	TGTGCCTGGAATACAGGGTTCGTTGATTCACCCCTCCACTTT	CAWNTGFVDSPLHF
TRBV27	TRBJ1-6	few	TRBD1	TGTGCCAGCGGAAAACAGGGGGAATATTCACCCCTCCACTTT	CASGKQGEYSPLHF
TRBV30	TRBJ2-2	NA	NA	TGTGCCTGGGACCAGGCCCACACCGGGGAGCTGTTTTTT	CAWDQAHTGELFF
TRBV7-9	TRBJ2-7	NA	TRBD2	TGTGCCAGCAGCTTAATCTTGACTAGCGGGAGACAGGGCGAGCAGTACTTC	CASSLILTSGRQGEQYF
TRBV5-4	TRBJ2-1	NA	TRBD2	TGTGCCAGCAGTCTTAGCGGGAGGGCGGGGAATGAGCAGTTCTTC	CASSLSGRAGNEQFF
TRBV7-8	TRBJ1-6	NA	TRBD1	TGTGCCAGCAGCAGGGGACAGCTTAATTCACCCCTCCACTTT	CASSRGQLNSPLHF
TRBV29-1	TRBJ2-1	NA	NA	TGCAGCGTTGAAGAAGAAGACTTCTACAATGAGCAGTTCTTC	CSVEEEDFYNEQFF
TRBV29-1	TRBJ1-2	NA	TRBD1	TGCAGCGTTGAATTCCGGGACAGGCTGTTCTATGGCTACACCTTC	CSVEFRDRLFYGYTF
TRBV6-1	TRBJ1-1	NA	NA	TGTGCCAGCAGTGGCTCCCCCGGACAGCCGAACACTGAAGCTTTCTTT	CASSGSPGQPNTEAFF
TRBV5-1	TRBJ1-1	NA	NA	TGCGCCAGCAGCTTGGGCGGATCGAACACTGAAGCTTTCTTT	CASSLGGSNTEAFF
TRBV10-3	TRBJ2-6	NA	NA	TGTGCCATCAGTGGAAACAGGGTACGAAACCTACCTGGGGCCAACGTCCTGACTTTC	CAISGNRVRNLPGANVLTF
TRBV6-5	TRBJ2-3	NA	TRBD2	TGTGCCAGCAGTAATAGCGGGGGGGCGTCAGATACGCAGTATTTT	CASSNSGGASDTQYF
TRBV5-6	TRBJ1-2	NA	TRBD1	TGTGCCAGCAGCCTGAGAGGGGGCCTCTATGGCTACACCTTC	CASSLRGGLYGYTF
TRBV7-8	TRBJ2-3	NA	TRBD2	TGTGCCAGCAGCTTAATGACGGGAGGGCCGGATACGCAGTATTTT	CASSLMTGGPDTQYF
TRBV18	TRBJ2-7	NA	NA	TGTGCCAGCTCACCAAGGGGATACGAGCAGTACTTC	CASSPRGYEQYF
TRBV21-1	TRBJ1-1	NA	NA	TGTGCCAGCAGCTCTGGCTCCCCAGGGGAACGCACTGAAGCTTTCTTT	CASSSGSPGERTEAFF
TRBV7-6	TRBJ1-6	NA	NA	TGTGCCAGCAGCCCACGGGACACGAGGGTTTCACCCCTCCACTTT	CASSPRDTRVSPLHF
TRBV27	TRBJ2-7	NA	TRBD1	TGTGCCAGCCTCGGACAGGGGGCCAGCGAGCAGTACTTC	CASLGQGASEQYF
TRBV19	TRBJ2-7	NA	TRBD2	TGTGCCAGTAGTATCCAGGGAGGGGTCTACGAGCAGTACTTC	CASSIQGGVYEQYF
TRBV5-5	TRBJ2-1	NA	NA	TGTGCCAGCAGCTCGATGCTATTTTCCTACAATGAGCAGTTCTTC	CASSSMLFSYNEQFF
TRBV6-1	TRBJ1-5	once	NA	TGTGCCAGCAGTGAAGTGGGACTAGTAAAGCCCCAGCATTTT	CASSEVGLVKPQHF